A selection of T cell receptor beta chains follows, all from one sample in a study of T cells in Graves' hyperthyroidism and ophthalmopathy. TCRdb passed the multiplex PCR reads through MiXCR, listing each CDR3 protein once. Of fewer than 750,000 distinct CDR3 sequences in the sample, around 45% are singletons; the top ten hold approximately 7.5%. Sequencing used peripheral blood or thyroid tissue (not recorded which). The receptors were sampled from a young woman with Graves' hyperthyroidism. CDR3s include the opening cysteine and the closing phenylalanine or tryptophan. The D gene is left open where the match is weak. The size entry is marked missing in some rows and otherwise reads once, few, many or a size class.

>TRBJ2-7|NA|TRBD2|TRBV18
CASSTGTSFYEQYF
TGTGCCAGCTCAACCGGGACTAGCTTCTACGAGCAGTACTTC
>TRBJ1-2|NA|NA|TRBV5-1
CASSLEAGIDGYTF
TGCGCCAGCAGCTTGGAAGCAGGGATAGACGGCTACACCTTC
>TRBJ1-1|NA|NA|TRBV29-1
CSVEDKNTEAFF
TGCAGCGTTGAAGATAAGAACACTGAAGCTTTCTTT
>TRBJ2-5|NA|TRBD1|TRBV7-9
CASSPGTAEQETQYF
TGCGCCAGCAGCCCAGGGACAGCCGAACAAGAGACCCAGTACTTC
>TRBJ1-2|few|NA|TRBV3-1
CASSRYNYGYTF
TGTGCCAGCAGCCGCTATAACTATGGCTACACCTTC
>TRBJ1-1|many|TRBD1|TRBV6-2/TRBV6-3
CASRWDSSSTEAFF
TGTGCCAGCAGGTGGGACAGTTCCAGCACTGAAGCTTTCTTT
>TRBJ1-3|many|NA|TRBV7-9
CASSPISGNTIYF
TGTGCCAGCAGCCCCATCTCTGGAAACACCATATATTTT
>TRBJ2-3|NA|TRBD2|TRBV5-1
CASTLLGVAGVTDTQYF
TGCGCCAGCACCCTCCTCGGGGTAGCGGGAGTAACAGATACGCAGTATTTT
>TRBJ2-7|NA|TRBD2|TRBV29-1
CSNSGMVYF
TGCAGCAATAGCGGGATGGTTTACTTC
>TRBJ1-5|many|NA|TRBV6-2/TRBV6-3
CASSGRRGRPQHF
TGTGCCAGCAGTGGCAGACGAGGTCGGCCCCAGCATTTT
>TRBJ2-7|NA|TRBD2|TRBV9
CASSGTRTSGLYEQYF
TGTGCCAGCAGCGGTACCAGGACTAGCGGGCTCTACGAGCAGTACTTC
>TRBJ2-5|many|TRBD2|TRBV6-1
CASSELAGGQETQYF
TGTGCCAGCAGTGAACTAGCGGGAGGGCAAGAGACCCAGTACTTC
>TRBJ2-7|many|NA|TRBV19
CASSMWESSYEQYF
TGTGCCAGTAGTATGTGGGAATCCTCCTACGAGCAGTACTTC
>TRBJ2-7|NA|NA|TRBV27
CASSFRGRGYEQYF
TGTGCCAGCAGTTTTCGGGGAAGGGGCTACGAGCAGTACTTC
>TRBJ2-5|NA|NA|TRBV3-1
CASSQDLGGTEETQYF
TGTGCCAGCAGCCAAGATCTGGGCGGGACGGAAGAGACCCAGTACTTC
>TRBJ2-7|many|TRBD2|TRBV6-5
CASSYLAGEPYEQYF
TGTGCCAGCAGTTACCTAGCGGGAGAACCCTACGAGCAGTACTTC
>TRBJ1-2|NA|TRBD1|TRBV29-1
CSSEAGRGRGYTF
TGCAGCAGTGAAGCAGGCAGGGGGCGAGGCTACACCTTC
>TRBJ2-3|NA|NA|TRBV13
CASSSGEPDTQYF
TGTGCCAGCAGCTCCGGGGAACCAGATACGCAGTATTTT
>TRBJ1-4|NA|NA|TRBV10-3
CAIKRHEKLFF
TGTGCCATCAAGAGACATGAAAAACTGTTTTTT
>TRBJ2-2|NA|TRBD2|TRBV4-3
CASSPDIRGGNTGGLFF
TGCGCCAGCAGCCCCGACATCCGGGGGGGAAACACCGGGGGGCTGTTTTTT
>TRBJ2-5|many|TRBD1|TRBV9
CASSTGQAYQETQYF
TGTGCCAGCAGCACCGGACAGGCGTACCAAGAGACCCAGTACTTC
>TRBJ1-1|many|NA|TRBV12-3/TRBV12-4
CASSPSGFPSEAFF
TGTGCCAGCAGTCCATCAGGCTTTCCCTCTGAAGCTTTCTTT
>TRBJ2-7|many|NA|TRBV7-9
CASSSLSTGKKSYEQYF
TGTGCCAGCAGCTCCCTCAGCACGGGAAAGAAGTCCTACGAGCAGTACTTC
>TRBJ2-5|many|TRBD1|TRBV19
CASSISTGQETQYF
TGTGCCAGTAGTATTTCGACAGGGCAAGAGACCCAGTACTTC
>TRBJ2-7|NA|NA|TRBV7-9
CASSPPRADITHWPGDVQYF
TGTGCCAGCAGCCCCCCTCGAGCGGACATCACTCACTGGCCCGGGGACGTGCAGTACTTC
>TRBJ2-2|NA|NA|TRBV6-2/TRBV6-3
CATADSGTGELFF
TGTGCCACCGCCGACTCAGGGACCGGGGAGCTGTTTTTT
>TRBJ1-1|few|NA|TRBV7-6
CASSAGRTMNTEAFF
TGTGCCAGCAGTGCAGGTCGGACAATGAACACTGAAGCTTTCTTT
>TRBJ2-7|many|NA|TRBV4-1
CASSQDQTDYEQYF
TGCGCCAGCAGCCAAGATCAAACAGACTACGAGCAGTACTTC
>TRBJ2-5|many|NA|TRBV24-1
CATSDFASEETQYF
TGTGCCACCAGTGATTTTGCTAGTGAGGAGACCCAGTACTTC
>TRBJ2-2|many|NA|TRBV11-2
CASGLGLTNTGELFF
TGTGCCAGCGGGCTGGGACTCACAAACACCGGGGAGCTGTTTTTT
>TRBJ1-5|NA|NA|TRBV11-2
CASRSRTSGPQHF
TGTGCCAGCAGGTCTCGGACTAGCGGGCCCCAGCATTTT
>TRBJ2-3|NA|NA|TRBV5-1
CASSLGDQRRTDTQYF
TGCGCCAGCAGCTTGGGAGACCAGCGACGCACAGATACGCAGTATTTT
>TRBJ1-3|few|NA|TRBV7-2
CASSFTGLGNTIYF
TGTGCCAGCAGCTTCACGGGGCTAGGAAACACCATATATTTT
>TRBJ1-2|NA|TRBD1|TRBV29-1
CSVTPPRTGVFGYGYTF
TGCAGCGTAACCCCTCCTAGGACAGGGGTCTTCGGTTATGGCTACACCTTC
>TRBJ1-2|many|NA|TRBV7-8
CASSVNRAVGYGYTF
TGTGCCAGCAGCGTAAACAGGGCCGTAGGCTATGGCTACACCTTC
>TRBJ1-2|NA|NA|TRBV9
CDSSPRGQGNYGYTF
TGTGACAGCAGCCCGAGAGGGCAGGGGAACTATGGCTACACCTTC
>TRBJ1-1|many|NA|TRBV4-2
CASSQDGGLGTEAFF
TGTGCCAGCAGCCAAGACGGGGGCTTGGGCACTGAAGCTTTCTTT
>TRBJ2-2|many|NA|TRBV6-2/TRBV6-3
CATSATGELFF
TGTGCCACCTCAGCGACCGGGGAGCTGTTTTTT
>TRBJ2-7|many|TRBD2|TRBV6-2/TRBV6-3
CASTAGGSYEQYF
TGTGCCAGCACGGCGGGAGGATCCTACGAGCAGTACTTC
>TRBJ1-2|NA|TRBD1|TRBV24-1
CATSAGQGAYGYTF
TGTGCCACCAGCGCGGGACAGGGGGCTTACGGCTACACCTTC
>TRBJ2-2|NA|NA|TRBV18
CASSPTQGFTGELFF
TGTGCCAGCTCACCAACACAGGGTTTCACCGGGGAGCTGTTTTTT
>TRBJ2-5|NA|NA|TRBV18
CASSLPVLQETQYF
TGTGCCAGCTCACTGCCAGTACTACAAGAGACCCAGTACTTC